Here is one T cell receptor (beta chain) with its context. No antigen is known for it. The data are from a study of cytomegalovirus exposure and HLA in healthy donors. Though nominally healthy at sampling, donors likely had unrecorded immune exposures. Per germline, CDR1 MNHNS and CDR2 SASEGT. The CDR3 runs 12 residues. V dropped 10 bases and J dropped 4; count of bases not matched to a gene: 6. Notes on the study in general: Roughly uniform sequencing depth across donors was assumed, possibly incorrectly. Later on, a genetic analysis was performed. It linked a missense variant in DCLRE1C with V- and J-gene trimming of TCR beta.

Both 60 Vbeta primers and 13 Jbeta primers went into the PCR. Repertoires were generated with immunoSEQ multiplex PCR, while TCRdb's copy carries only in-frame clones and drops some. The data hold some 90,000 clones, with more than 75% observed a single time. Sequences were obtained from PBMCs. V gene TRBV6-1 combines with J gene TRBJ1-2; 7 bases are shared with TRBD1. The TCR originated in a man aged 25-45 years in good health and CMV-seropositive. Written as DNA, the CDR3 is TGTGCCATTTCCCGGGACAGCTATGGCTACACCTTC. Translating it yields CAISRDSYGYTF.